These T cell receptor beta chains were read from a single sample in a study of shared clonotypes between healthy human individuals. Produced via immunoSEQ multiplex PCR; TCRdb's table is partial and in-frame only. This table has millions of clones, 85% to 95% appearing once. The sequenced material came from naive CD4+ T cells sorted from blood. The receptors were sampled from a man younger than 35 in good health. CDR3s include the opening cysteine and the closing phenylalanine or tryptophan. D genes are given only for firm matches. Clone size is stated in some rows and not others, as once, few, many or a class when expanded.

D	V	size	J	DNA	CDR3
NA	TRBV14	NA	TRBJ2-1	TGTGCCAGCGGCCAAGCTCGGCTACAGGGTTACAATGAGCAGTTCTTC	CASGQARLQGYNEQFF
NA	TRBV30	once	TRBJ2-5	TGTGCCTGGAGTGTGAACTCGGAGACCCAGTACTTC	CAWSVNSETQYF
NA	TRBV4-1	NA	TRBJ1-6	TGCGCCAGCAGCCAGCAGGGCTCCTATAATTCACCCCTCCACTTT	CASSQQGSYNSPLHF
TRBD2	TRBV4-2	NA	TRBJ2-3	TGTGCCAGCAGCCAGGTTTCCGGGGGGGGCACAGATACGCAGTATTTT	CASSQVSGGGTDTQYF
NA	TRBV5-1	NA	TRBJ2-7	TGCGCCAGCAGCTTGGAGGCGGCGTTCCACGAGCAGTACTTC	CASSLEAAFHEQYF
NA	TRBV2	NA	TRBJ2-7	TGTGCCAGCAGTGAATCGGGCTACGAGCAGTACTTC	CASSESGYEQYF
TRBD1	TRBV20-1	once	TRBJ1-2	TGCAAACAGGGGTATGGCTACACCTTC	CKQGYGYTF
NA	TRBV9	NA	TRBJ2-7	TGTGCCAGCAGCGTAGACGTGGGGGGGCCCTACGAGCAGTACTTC	CASSVDVGGPYEQYF
TRBD1	TRBV18	NA	TRBJ1-4	TGTGCCAGCTCACCCCCCGGGACAGGGGCTACTAATGAAAAACTGTTTTTT	CASSPPGTGATNEKLFF
NA	TRBV4-3	NA	TRBJ1-2	TGCGCCAGCAGCCTCGACGTCACTAACTATGGCTACACCTTC	CASSLDVTNYGYTF
NA	TRBV4-3	NA	TRBJ2-3	TGCGCCAGCAGCCAAGAGTACTACACAGATACGCAGTATTTT	CASSQEYYTDTQYF
NA	TRBV28	NA	TRBJ1-2	TGTGCCAGCAGTTTCCTAAGACCAAACTATGGCTACACCTTC	CASSFLRPNYGYTF
TRBD2	TRBV11-2	once	TRBJ2-1	TGTGCCAGCAGCTCCGGCGGGAGGTTCACCTACAATGAGCAGTTCTTC	CASSSGGRFTYNEQFF
TRBD1	TRBV7-2	NA	TRBJ1-1	TGTGCCAGCAGCGCCGGACAGGGAATGAACACTGAAGCTTTCTTT	CASSAGQGMNTEAFF
NA	TRBV2	NA	TRBJ2-7	TGTGCCAGCAGTGTAGGGTCAGGGATGAACGAGCAGTACTTC	CASSVGSGMNEQYF
NA	TRBV5-1	once	TRBJ1-2	TGCGCCAGCAGCTTGCGCCGACCTAATAACTATGGCTACACCTTC	CASSLRRPNNYGYTF
NA	TRBV6-1	NA	TRBJ1-5	TGTGCCGGCAGTGGCCGGGACAAACATAGCAATCAGCCCCAGCATTTT	CAGSGRDKHSNQPQHF
NA	TRBV10-3	NA	TRBJ2-5	TGTGCCATCAGTGATCAGTCAGGGCGGATCCAAGAGACCCAGTACTTC	CAISDQSGRIQETQYF
NA	TRBV5-1	NA	TRBJ2-3	TGCGCCAGCAGCTCCCCAGGGGAAGATACGCAGTATTTT	CASSSPGEDTQYF